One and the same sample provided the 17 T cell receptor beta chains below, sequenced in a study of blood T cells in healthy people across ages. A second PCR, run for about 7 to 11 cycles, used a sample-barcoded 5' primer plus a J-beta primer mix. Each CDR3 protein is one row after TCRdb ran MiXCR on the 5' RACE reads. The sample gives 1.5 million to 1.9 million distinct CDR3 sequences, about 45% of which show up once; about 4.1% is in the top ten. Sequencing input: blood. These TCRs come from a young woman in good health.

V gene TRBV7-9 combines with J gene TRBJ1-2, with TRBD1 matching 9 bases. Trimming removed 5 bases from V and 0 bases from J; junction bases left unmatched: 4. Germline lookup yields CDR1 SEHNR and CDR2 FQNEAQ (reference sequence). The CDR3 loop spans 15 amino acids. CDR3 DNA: TGTGCCAGCAGCATCGGGACAGGGACTAACTATGGCTACACCTTC. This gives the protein CASSIGTGTNYGYTF.

CDR3 coding DNA: TGCGCCAGCCGTCAAAACCCACACAGGGCGAACACTGAAGCTTTCTTT. This gives the protein CASRQNPHRANTEAFF. The genes are TRBV5-1 and TRBJ1-1, with D possibly matching TRBD1 (6 bases). Germline V gene sequence: CDR1 SGHRS, CDR2 YFSETQ. V was shortened by 7 bases and J by 1 base, with 20 bases between the two germline ends. The CDR3 loop spans 16 amino acids.

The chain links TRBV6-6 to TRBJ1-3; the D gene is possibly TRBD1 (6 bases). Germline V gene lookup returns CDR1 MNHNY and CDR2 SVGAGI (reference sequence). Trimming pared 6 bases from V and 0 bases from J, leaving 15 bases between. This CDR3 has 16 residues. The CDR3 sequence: CASRGLDRSSGNTIYF. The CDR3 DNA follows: TGTGCCAGCAGAGGACTCGACAGGAGCTCTGGAAACACCATATATTTT.

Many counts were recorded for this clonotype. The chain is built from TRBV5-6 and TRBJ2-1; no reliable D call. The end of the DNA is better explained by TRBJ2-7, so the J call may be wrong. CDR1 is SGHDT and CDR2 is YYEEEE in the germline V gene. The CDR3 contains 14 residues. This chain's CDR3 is CASSLVASYNEQYF. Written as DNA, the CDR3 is TGTGCCAGCAGCTTGGTGGCGTCCTACAATGAGCAGTACTTC.

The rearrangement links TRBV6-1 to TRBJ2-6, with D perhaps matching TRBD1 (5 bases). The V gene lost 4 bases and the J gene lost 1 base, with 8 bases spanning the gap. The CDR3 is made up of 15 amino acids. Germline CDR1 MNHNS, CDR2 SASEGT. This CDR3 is CASSGQKSGANVLTF. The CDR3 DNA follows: TGTGCCAGCAGTGGACAGAAATCTGGGGCCAACGTCCTGACTTTC.

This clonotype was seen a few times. CDR3 in DNA: TGTGCCAGCAGTGACCAGGGGGAATACGAGCAGTACTTC. Protein sequence: CASSDQGEYEQYF. The chain joins TRBV2 to TRBJ2-7; 7 bases fit TRBD1. V gave up 3 bases and J gave up 4 bases; unmatched junction bases: 3. The CDR3 runs 13 residues. Germline loops: CDR1 SNHLY, CDR2 FYNNEI.

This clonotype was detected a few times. The chain's CDR3 is CASSISGARTDTQYF. CDR3 bases: TGTGCCAGCAGCATATCCGGGGCCCGCACAGATACGCAGTATTTT. V gene TRBV7-3 combines with J gene TRBJ2-3; D tentatively fits TRBD1 or TRBD2 (5 bases each). Germline CDR1 is SGHTA and CDR2 is FQGTGA. The CDR3 is made up of 15 amino acids. V shed 5 bases and J shed 1 base, with 13 bases lying between them.

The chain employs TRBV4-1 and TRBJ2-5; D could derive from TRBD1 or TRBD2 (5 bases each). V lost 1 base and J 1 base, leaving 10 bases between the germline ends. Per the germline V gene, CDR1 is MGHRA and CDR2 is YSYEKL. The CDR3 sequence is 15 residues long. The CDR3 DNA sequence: TGCGCCAGCAGCCAAGGAGGGGCCTTCCAAGAGACCCAGTACTTC. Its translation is CASSQGGAFQETQYF.

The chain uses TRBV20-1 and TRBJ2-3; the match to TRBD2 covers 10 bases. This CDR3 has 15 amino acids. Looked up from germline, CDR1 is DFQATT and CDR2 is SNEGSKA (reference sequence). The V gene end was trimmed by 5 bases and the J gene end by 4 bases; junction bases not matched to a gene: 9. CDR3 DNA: TGCAGTGCTCAAGGACTAGCGGCATCGCCAGATACGCAGTATTTT. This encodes CSAQGLAASPDTQYF.

This CDR3 is CASSPPRIGVSSYNEQYF. Written as DNA, the CDR3 is TGTGCCAGCTCACCACCACGGATAGGGGTTAGCTCCTACAATGAGCAGTACTTC. V gene TRBV18 combines with J gene TRBJ2-1; D possibly corresponds to TRBD1 (5 bases). The DNA end is more similar to TRBJ2-7, so the J call may be wrong. CDR1 is KGHSH and CDR2 is LQKENI in the germline V gene. There are 18 residues in the CDR3.

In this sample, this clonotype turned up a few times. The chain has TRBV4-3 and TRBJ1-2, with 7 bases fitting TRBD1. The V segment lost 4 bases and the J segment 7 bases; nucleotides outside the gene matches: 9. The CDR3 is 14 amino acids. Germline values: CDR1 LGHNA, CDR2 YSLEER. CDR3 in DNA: TGCGCCAGCAGCCTGGGACAGTTTTCGGGTGGCTACACCTTC. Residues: CASSLGQFSGGYTF.

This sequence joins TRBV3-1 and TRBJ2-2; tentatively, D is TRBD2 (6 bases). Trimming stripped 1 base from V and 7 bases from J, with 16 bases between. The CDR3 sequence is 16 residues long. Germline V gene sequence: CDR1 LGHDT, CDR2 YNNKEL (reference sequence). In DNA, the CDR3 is TGTGCCAGCAGCCAAGTTTCCGGGAGAACGGGCGGGGAGCTGTTTTTT. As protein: CASSQVSGRTGGELFF.

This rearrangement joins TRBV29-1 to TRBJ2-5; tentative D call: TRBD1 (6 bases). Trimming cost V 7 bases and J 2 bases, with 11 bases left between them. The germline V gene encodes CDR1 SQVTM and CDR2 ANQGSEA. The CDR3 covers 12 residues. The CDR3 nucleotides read TGCAGCGGAACAGGGATACAAGAGACCCAGTACTTC. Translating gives CSGTGIQETQYF.

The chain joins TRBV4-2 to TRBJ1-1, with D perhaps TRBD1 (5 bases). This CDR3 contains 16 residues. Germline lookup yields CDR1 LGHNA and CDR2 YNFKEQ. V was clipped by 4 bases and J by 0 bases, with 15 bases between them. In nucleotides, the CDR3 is TGTGCCAGCAGCCTCTTATCCGGGGCCATGAACACTGAAGCTTTCTTT. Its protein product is CASSLLSGAMNTEAFF.

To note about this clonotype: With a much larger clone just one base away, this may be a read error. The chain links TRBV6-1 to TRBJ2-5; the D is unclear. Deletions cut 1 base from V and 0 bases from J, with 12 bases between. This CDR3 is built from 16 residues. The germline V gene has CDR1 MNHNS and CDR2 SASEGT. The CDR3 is CASSEVRRMYQETQYF. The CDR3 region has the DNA TGTGCCAGCAGTGAAGTGAGAAGGATGTACCAAGAGACCCAGTACTTC.

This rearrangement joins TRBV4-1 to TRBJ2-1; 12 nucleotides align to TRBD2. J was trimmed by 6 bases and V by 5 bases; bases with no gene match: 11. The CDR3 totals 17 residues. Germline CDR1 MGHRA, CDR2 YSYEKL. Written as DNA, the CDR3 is TGCGCCAGCAGCGCGACTAGCGGGAGCCCCTACGGCAATGAGCAGTTCTTC. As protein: CASSATSGSPYGNEQFF.

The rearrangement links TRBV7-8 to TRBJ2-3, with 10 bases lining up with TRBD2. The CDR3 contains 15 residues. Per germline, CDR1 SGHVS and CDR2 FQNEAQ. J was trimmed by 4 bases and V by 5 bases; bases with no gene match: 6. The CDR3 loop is CASSPSGSSSDTQYF. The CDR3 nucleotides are TGTGCCAGCAGCCCTAGCGGGAGCTCCTCAGATACGCAGTATTTT.